This T cell receptor beta chain was retrieved from a study of Tregs in tolerant kidney transplant recipients. Study outcomes and limitations: For some patients, primers changed over time, blocking nucleotide-level comparison.

Recipients received nonmyeloablative bone marrow transplants from related graft donors, with transient mixed chimerism. The CDR3 length is 14 residues. Trimming left V 4 bases short and J 12 bases short, with 17 bases between. From germline, CDR1 is SGDLS and CDR2 YYNGEE. Points on this clone: What it binds is unknown.

Profiled with immunoSEQ multiplex PCR; TCRdb holds only in-frame clones, not every one. The sample contains 95,000 or so clones, roughly 93% of which appear only once. This TCR was recovered from a human patient who received a combined kidney and bone marrow transplant. Certain T cells may be donor cells from the graft. This sample comprised CD4+ T cells from blood (PBMCs), obtained 12 months after the transplant. The V and J genes are TRBV9 and TRBJ2-6; TRBD2 might be the D (6 bases). The CDR3: CASSFGTAPPVLTF. The DNA of the CDR3 is TGTGCCAGCAGCTTCGGGACTGCCCCTCCCGTCCTGACTTTC.